This entry lists 2 T cell receptor beta chains sequenced from one sample in a study of CD8+ T cells in alopecia areata. Reverse transcribed after extraction, RNA yielded cDNA as the sequencing template. Clones were read by immunoSEQ multiplex PCR, and TCRdb kept only the in-frame ones, dropping some. The data contain more than 200,000 clones, around 65% of them seen just once; the ten biggest clones take up about 4%. As to treatment: oral pan-JAK inhibitor, 5-10 mg twice daily. The material sequenced was CD4+ T cells sorted from blood, taken at week 4, from a patient treated with tofacitinib. These receptor sequences come from a human donor with alopecia areata.

The J gene is TRBJ1-2, the V gene TRBV27, with D tentatively TRBD1 (5 bases). CDR3 length equals 14 residues. In germline, CDR1 is MNHEY, CDR2 SMNVEV (reference sequence). V gave up 1 base and J gave up 2 bases, with 8 bases separating them. The CDR3 nucleotides read TGTGCCAGCAGTTTATACCCAGGGAACTATGGCTACACCTTC. It codes for CASSLYPGNYGYTF.

As DNA, the CDR3 is TGTGCCAGCAGTGACTCAGGTTTGAATCAGCCCCAGCATTTT. As protein: CASSDSGLNQPQHF. The chain combines TRBV25-1 with TRBJ1-5; no firm D call. CDR1 is MGHDK, CDR2 SYGVNS, per germline. The V end was cut by 3 bases, the J end by 4 bases, with 10 bases between. The CDR3 contains 14 residues.